The 10 T cell receptor beta chains in this list originate from one sample, sequenced in a study of kidney transplant recipient with SARS-CoV-2 infection. TCRdb passed the reads through MiXCR, listing each CDR3 protein once. The sample gives under 300,000 distinct CDR3 sequences, around 28% of which show up once; almost 7.5% is in the top ten. This sample comprised a blood sample, obtained at baseline and on roughly day 110 from a kidney transplant recipient. The source is a male patient aged 25-45 years who had COVID-19 and was a kidney transplant recipient. Some T cells may arise from the graft donor.

This clonotype was observed at least ten times. The rearrangement links TRBV25-1 to TRBJ1-1; D gene unclear. The germline V gene encodes CDR1 MGHDK and CDR2 SYGVNS. The germline V and J ends were trimmed by 4 bases and 6 bases, with 15 bases remaining between them. The CDR3 spans 14 residues. CDR3 coding DNA: TGTGCCAGCAGTGCCCCTGGTTTTAGGTCTGAAGCTTTCTTT. This encodes CASSAPGFRSEAFF.

In regard to this clonotype: A much larger clone lies one base from this, so it may be a read error. This chain joins TRBV3-1 and TRBJ1-1, with TRBD1 matching over 7 bases. This CDR3 is built from 13 residues. The germline V gene encodes CDR1 LGHDT and CDR2 YNNKEL (reference sequence). The CDR3 DNA is TGTGCCGGCAGCCGCGTGACAGGGTCTGAAGCTTTCTTT. Translation: CAGSRVTGSEAFF.

This clonotype was seen repeatedly, ten times or more. CDR3 DNA: TGTGCCAGCAATGGACAGGATCTACTCTCTGGAAACACCATATATTTT. Its translation: CASNGQDLLSGNTIYF. This rearrangement joins TRBV28 to TRBJ1-3, with 7 bases matching TRBD1. The CDR3 is 16 amino acids. V lost 7 bases to trimming and J lost 0 bases; unmatched junction nucleotides: 9. The germline CDR1 and CDR2 sequences are MDHEN and SYDVKM.

Many counts were recorded for this clonotype. V gene TRBV12-1 combines with J gene TRBJ2-6; the table's TRBD1 call for D was not verified on the DNA. TRBV12-1 is classified as a pseudogene. CDR3 length: 17 residues. CDR3 amino acids: CASSLKPVQSRANVLTF. In DNA, the CDR3 is TGTGCCAGCAGCTTAAAGCCTGTACAAAGTCGGGCCAACGTCCTGACTTTC.

This clonotype was detected ten times or more. The V gene is TRBV7-7, the J gene TRBJ1-2, with unresolved D. This CDR3 contains 17 residues. The germline V and J ends were trimmed by 5 bases and 4 bases, with 23 bases remaining between them. Germline CDR1 SSHAT, CDR2 FNYEAQ (reference sequence). The CDR3 sequence: CASSNVAKCRKTYGYTF. The CDR3 DNA is TGTGCCAGCAGCAACGTAGCTAAGTGCCGAAAGACCTATGGCTACACCTTC.

This clonotype turned up a few times. V usage is TRBV7-4 and J usage is TRBJ1-2; D not certain. The V end lost 5 bases, the J end lost 4 bases, and 23 bases lay between the germline ends. The CDR3 covers 17 residues. Per germline, CDR1 SGHVT and CDR2 SQSDAQ. The CDR3 reads CASSTVDSARKTYGYTF. DNA for the CDR3: TGTGCCAGCAGCACCGTCGATTCAGCTCGAAAGACCTATGGCTACACCTTC.

This clonotype was observed many times. The chain joins TRBV15 to TRBJ2-7; D not certain. There are 12 residues in the CDR3. V was pared by 0 bases and J by 6 bases, with 6 bases between. The germline gives CDR1 LNHNV, CDR2 YYDKDF (reference sequence). The CDR3: CATSRDSSEQYF. The CDR3 nucleotides are TGTGCCACCAGCAGAGATTCATCCGAGCAGTACTTC.

As regards this clonotype: The CDR3 carries no conserved terminal phenylalanine or tryptophan, so it likely arises from a read error. The rearrangement joins TRBV12-5 to TRBJ1-2; tentatively, D is TRBD1 (5 bases). Germline CDR1 is LGHNT and CDR2 is FRNRAP. V was pared by 9 bases and J by 4 bases, with 27 bases between. This CDR3 contains 17 residues. This CDR3 reads CASGRISLQGKTYGYTS. In nucleotides, the CDR3 is TGTGCTAGCGGTCGAATTTCTTTGCAGGGAAAGACCTATGGCTACACCTCC.

Note on this clonotype: This sequence may be a read error, since a much larger clone differs from it by one base. The CDR3 bases are TGTGCCAGTAGTATGTCGGATGCGCAGTATTTT. This sequence encodes CASSMSDAQYF. This chain uses TRBV19 with TRBJ2-3, with D hard to call. The CDR3 extends over 11 amino acids. Germline V gives CDR1 LNHDA, CDR2 SQIVND (reference sequence). The V end was cut by 3 bases, the J end by 10 bases, with 8 bases between.

This clonotype has at least ten counts. The chain uses TRBV3-1 and TRBJ2-2; the D is unclear. Trimming took 5 bases from V and 5 from J, leaving 24 bases between them. CDR3 length: 18 amino acids. Per the germline V gene, CDR1 is LGHDT and CDR2 is YNNKEL (reference sequence). The DNA of the CDR3 is TGTGCCAGCAGCGCAAGGTATCCCATTTCAGGCTTGACCGGGGAGCTGTTTTTT. Its translation is CASSARYPISGLTGELFF.